These 4 T cell receptor beta chains share one sample of origin, sequenced in a study of human T cells and chemical hapten exposure. Indicated time point: healthy volunteer bleed at 2 weeks. Before extraction, the whole blood was not fractionated, and total RNA was taken from it. Via MiXCR, TCRdb re-called the RACE reads, giving one row per CDR3 protein. The sample includes about 45,000 distinct CDR3 sequences, 3.5% to 5% of them seen just once. Sequenced input: whole blood. Receptors originate from a human donor in good health. Some clones in this sample may be carry-over from other donors' samples.

The chain is built from TRBV5-1 and TRBJ1-1, with D uncertain. This CDR3 has 14 amino acids. The germline V and J ends were trimmed by 0 bases and 4 bases, with 10 bases remaining between them. From germline, CDR1 is SGHRS and CDR2 YFSETQ. The CDR3 region is CASSLGVGPTEAFF. The CDR3 DNA follows: TGCGCCAGCAGCTTGGGGGTAGGGCCCACTGAAGCTTTCTTT.

This clonotype appeared a few times. V usage is TRBV28 and J usage is TRBJ2-1, with TRBD2 matching over 13 bases. Trimming at V came to 6 bases and at J to 9 bases, leaving 8 bases not matched to a gene. CDR1 and CDR2 (germline): MDHEN, SYDVKM. This CDR3 comprises 15 residues. DNA of the CDR3: TGTGCCAGCAGAGGACTAGCGGGAGTAGGCGGTGAGCAGTTCTTC. It encodes CASRGLAGVGGEQFF.

This clonotype has at least ten counts. J is TRBJ2-4 and V is TRBV12-3 or TRBV12-4; D tentatively fits TRBD1 or TRBD2 (5 bases each). Deletions cut 3 bases from V and 0 bases from J, with 6 bases between. This CDR3 has 14 amino acids. CDR3 bases: TGTGCCAGCAGTTTTGGGGGAGCCAAAAACATTCAGTACTTC. It is translated as CASSFGGAKNIQYF.

The table lists this clonotype with many counts. This chain connects TRBV20-1 to TRBJ2-1, with unresolved D. Per the germline V gene, CDR1 is DFQATT and CDR2 is SNEGSKA (reference sequence). This CDR3 has 14 amino acids. The V end lost 6 bases, the J end lost 5 bases, and 17 bases lay between the germline ends. The CDR3 loop is CSASLGATHNEQFF. CDR3 coding DNA: TGCAGTGCCTCTCTTGGCGCTACGCACAATGAGCAGTTCTTC.